The TCR beta chain under discussion was sequenced for a study of PD-L1 blockade in urothelial cancer. Background on the study: Previous chemotherapy exposure amounted to 0 to 3 regimens for patients.

The time point is: pretreatment peripheral blood. CDR1 and CDR2 (germline): SGHNT, YYREEE (reference sequence). V lost 3 bases to trimming and J lost 4 bases, with 7 bases between them. This CDR3 is 12 amino acids long. Spiked synthetic TCR analogs estimated absolute template abundance per PCR. TCRdb's copy holds only in-frame clones and misses some; the assay was immunoSEQ multiplex PCR. The sample lists over 65,000 clones, roughly 88% seen once, with 3.5% to 5% in the top ten. The rearrangement links TRBV5-4 to TRBJ1-2; tentatively, D is TRBD1 (5 bases). This clonotype was obtained from a man between 65 and 79 years old with urothelial cancer. The sample in question was PBMCs, obtained around atezolizumab (anti-PD-L1) treatment. The CDR3 reads CASSSDSYGYTF. The CDR3 DNA sequence: TGTGCCAGCAGCTCAGACAGCTATGGCTACACCTTC.